This entry describes one T cell receptor (beta chain). No antigen is known for it. This sample is drawn from a study of response to subunit inactivated influenza vaccine. TCRdb processed the RT-PCR reads anew with MiXCR; each CDR3 protein has one entry. This table has roughly 500,000 distinct CDR3 sequences, about 25% appearing once. Germline assignment: CDR1 KGHSH and CDR2 LQKENI. The length of the CDR3 is 12 residues. The ends were cut back, 5 bases at V and 7 bases at J, with 8 bases in the middle. Study-wide results and limits: Each seasonal flu vaccination may recruit only limited new T cells, authors suggested.

The chain has TRBV18 and TRBJ1-4; no reliable D call. The clonotype comes from a man aged 45-65 years who received an inactivated influenza vaccine. The source was CD4+ T cells sorted from PBMCs, collected around 5 days after vaccination. This CDR3 reads CASSIKGEKLFF. In nucleotides, the CDR3 is TGTGCCAGCTCAATCAAGGGTGAAAAACTGTTTTTT.